This T cell receptor (beta chain) was documented in a study of early T cells in non-severe SARS-CoV-2 infection. Study overall: Alpha and beta chains were unpaired, from unsorted whole-blood bulk RNA.

Deletions cut 3 bases from V and 2 bases from J, with 12 bases between. Germline V gene lookup returns CDR1 SGHRS and CDR2 YFSETQ. The CDR3 sequence is 14 residues long. This clonotype was detected only once. Researchers tagged individual cDNA molecules with unique molecular identifiers. TCRdb redid the calling of the 5' RACE reads with MiXCR, one entry per CDR3 protein. This table has about 56,000 distinct CDR3 sequences, roughly 16% appearing once. This sequence was found in an adult who was a healthcare worker with PCR-confirmed SARS-CoV-2 infection or an uninfected control (not recorded which). The chain joins TRBV5-1 to TRBJ2-7; D is perhaps TRBD1 or TRBD2 (5 bases each). Sequenced material: whole blood, taken at baseline. CDR3 coding DNA: TGCGCCAGCAGCTCCCGGGACGCCGCCTACGAGCAGTACTTC. Encoded protein: CASSSRDAAYEQYF.